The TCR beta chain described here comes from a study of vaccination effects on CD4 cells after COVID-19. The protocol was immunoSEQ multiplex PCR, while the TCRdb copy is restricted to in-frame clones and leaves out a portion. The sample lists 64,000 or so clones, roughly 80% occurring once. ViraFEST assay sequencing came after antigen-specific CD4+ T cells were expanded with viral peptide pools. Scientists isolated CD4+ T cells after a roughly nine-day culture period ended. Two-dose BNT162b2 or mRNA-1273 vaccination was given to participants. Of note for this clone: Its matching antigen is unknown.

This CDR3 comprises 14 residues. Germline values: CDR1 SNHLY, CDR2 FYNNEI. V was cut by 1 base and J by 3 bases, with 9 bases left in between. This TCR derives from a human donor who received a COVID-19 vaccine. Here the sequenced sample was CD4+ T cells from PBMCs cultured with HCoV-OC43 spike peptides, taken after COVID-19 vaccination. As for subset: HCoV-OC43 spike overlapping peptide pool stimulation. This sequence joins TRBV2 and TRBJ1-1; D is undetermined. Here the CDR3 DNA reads TGTGCCAGCAGTGAAGTTAGCGTATACACTGAAGCTTTCTTT. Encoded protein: CASSEVSVYTEAFF.